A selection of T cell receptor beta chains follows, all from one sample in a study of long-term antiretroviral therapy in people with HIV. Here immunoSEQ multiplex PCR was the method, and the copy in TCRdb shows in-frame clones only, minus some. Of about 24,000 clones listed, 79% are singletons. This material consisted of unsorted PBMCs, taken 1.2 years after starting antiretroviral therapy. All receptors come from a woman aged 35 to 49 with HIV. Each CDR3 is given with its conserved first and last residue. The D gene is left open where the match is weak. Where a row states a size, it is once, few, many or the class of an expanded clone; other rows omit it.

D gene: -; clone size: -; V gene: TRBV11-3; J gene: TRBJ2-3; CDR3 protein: CASSSSGPTDTQYF; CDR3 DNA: TGTGCCAGCAGCTCATCGGGACCCACAGATACGCAGTATTTT
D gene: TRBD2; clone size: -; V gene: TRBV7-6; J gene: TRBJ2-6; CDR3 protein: CASSLVSGVRGANVLTF; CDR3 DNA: TGTGCCAGCAGCTTAGTTAGCGGGGTGCGCGGGGCCAACGTCCTGACTTTC
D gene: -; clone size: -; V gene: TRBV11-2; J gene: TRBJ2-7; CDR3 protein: CASSPIGGPYEQYF; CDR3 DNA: TGTGCCAGCAGCCCAATCGGGGGGCCCTACGAGCAGTACTTC
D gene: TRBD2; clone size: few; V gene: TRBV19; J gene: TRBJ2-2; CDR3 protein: CASSIGLAGVAGELFF; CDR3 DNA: TGTGCCAGTAGTATAGGGTTAGCGGGAGTGGCGGGGGAGCTGTTTTTT
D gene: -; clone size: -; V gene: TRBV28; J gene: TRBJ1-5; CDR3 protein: CASSQPPRVRSNQPQHF; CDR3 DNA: TGTGCCAGCAGCCAACCCCCCAGGGTGAGGAGCAATCAGCCCCAGCATTTT
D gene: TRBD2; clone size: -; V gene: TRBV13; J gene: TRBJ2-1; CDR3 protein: CASSYRTSGEQFF; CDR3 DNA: TGTGCCAGCAGCTACCGGACTAGCGGTGAGCAGTTCTTC
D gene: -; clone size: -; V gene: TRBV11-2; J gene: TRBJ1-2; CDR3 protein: CASSFTGREGYTF; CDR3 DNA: TGTGCCAGCAGCTTCACTGGGAGGGAGGGCTACACCTTC
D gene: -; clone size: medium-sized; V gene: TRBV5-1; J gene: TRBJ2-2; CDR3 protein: CASSPGHYTGELFF; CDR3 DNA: TGCGCCAGCAGCCCGGGACATTACACCGGGGAGCTGTTTTTT
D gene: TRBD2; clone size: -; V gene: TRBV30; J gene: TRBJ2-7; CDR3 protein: CAAPRLAGGSEQYF; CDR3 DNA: TGTGCCGCGCCCAGACTAGCGGGAGGATCCGAGCAGTACTTC
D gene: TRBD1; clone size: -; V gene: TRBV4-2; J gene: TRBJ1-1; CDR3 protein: CASSLGPTGDTEAFF; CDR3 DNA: TGTGCCAGCAGCCTGGGCCCAACAGGGGACACTGAAGCTTTCTTT
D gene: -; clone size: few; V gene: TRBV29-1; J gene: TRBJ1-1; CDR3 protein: CSVEGGEWAMNTEAFF; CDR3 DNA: TGCAGCGTTGAGGGGGGGGAGTGGGCAATGAACACTGAAGCTTTCTTT
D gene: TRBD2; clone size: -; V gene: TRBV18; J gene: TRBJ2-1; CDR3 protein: CASSTGTNNEQFF; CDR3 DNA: TGTGCCAGCTCAACCGGGACTAACAATGAGCAGTTCTTC
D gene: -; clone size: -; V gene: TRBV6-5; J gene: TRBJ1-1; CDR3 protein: CASRESGTEAFF; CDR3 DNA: TGTGCCAGCAGAGAGTCCGGGACTGAAGCTTTCTTT
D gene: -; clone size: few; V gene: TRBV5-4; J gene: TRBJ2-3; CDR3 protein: CASSLSTGAMADTQYF; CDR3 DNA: TGTGCCAGCAGCTTATCGACGGGGGCCATGGCAGATACGCAGTATTTT
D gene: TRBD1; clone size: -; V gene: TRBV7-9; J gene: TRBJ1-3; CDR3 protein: CASSLDRAGNTIYF; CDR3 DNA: TGTGCCAGCAGCCTTGACAGGGCTGGAAACACCATATATTTT
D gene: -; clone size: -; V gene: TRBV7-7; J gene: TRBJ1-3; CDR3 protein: CASSLAGYSGNTIYF; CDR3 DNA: TGTGCCAGCAGCCTCGCGGGGTACTCTGGAAACACCATATATTTT
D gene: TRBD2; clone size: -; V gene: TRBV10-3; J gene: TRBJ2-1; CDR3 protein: CAITPGLAGASNEQFF; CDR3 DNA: TGTGCCATCACCCCGGGACTAGCGGGAGCGAGCAATGAGCAGTTCTTC
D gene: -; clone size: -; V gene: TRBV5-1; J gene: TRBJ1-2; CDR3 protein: CASRTGTSNYGYTF; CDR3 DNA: TGCGCCAGCCGTACGGGGACTTCTAACTATGGCTACACCTTC
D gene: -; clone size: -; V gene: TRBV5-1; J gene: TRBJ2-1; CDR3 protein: CASSLFTGRNEQFF; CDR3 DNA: TGCGCCAGCAGCTTGTTCACGGGGCGGAATGAGCAGTTCTTC
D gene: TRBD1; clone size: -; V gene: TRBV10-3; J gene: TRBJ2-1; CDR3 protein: CAISENRDRGANEQFF; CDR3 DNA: TGTGCCATCAGTGAGAACCGGGACAGGGGTGCTAATGAGCAGTTCTTC
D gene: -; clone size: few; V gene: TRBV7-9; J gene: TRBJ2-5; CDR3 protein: CASSQQETQYF; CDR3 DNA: TGTGCCAGCAGCCAACAAGAGACCCAGTACTTC
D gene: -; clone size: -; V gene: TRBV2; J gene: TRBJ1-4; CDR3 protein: CASTATDLNEKLFF; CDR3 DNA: TGTGCCAGCACGGCGACAGACCTTAATGAAAAACTGTTTTTT
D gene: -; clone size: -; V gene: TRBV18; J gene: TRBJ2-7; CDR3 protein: CASSSETGLLLF; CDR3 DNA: TGTGCCAGCTCTTCCGAGACGGGACTCTTACTCTTC
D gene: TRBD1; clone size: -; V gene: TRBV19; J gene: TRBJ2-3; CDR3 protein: CASSMDRSSSTDTQYF; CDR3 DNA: TGTGCCAGTAGTATGGACAGGTCTTCTAGCACAGATACGCAGTATTTT
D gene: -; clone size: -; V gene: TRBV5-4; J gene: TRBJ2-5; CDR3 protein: CASSLWSIQETQYF; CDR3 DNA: TGTGCCAGCAGCTTGTGGTCGATACAAGAGACCCAGTACTTC
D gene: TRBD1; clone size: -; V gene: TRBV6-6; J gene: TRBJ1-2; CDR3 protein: CASSSVTGDGYTF; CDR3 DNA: TGTGCCAGCAGTTCGGTGACAGGGGATGGCTACACCTTC
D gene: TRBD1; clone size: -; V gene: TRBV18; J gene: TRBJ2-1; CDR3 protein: CASSSGQPDLMNEQFF; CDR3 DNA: TGTGCCAGCTCATCGGGACAGCCAGATCTTATGAATGAGCAGTTCTTC
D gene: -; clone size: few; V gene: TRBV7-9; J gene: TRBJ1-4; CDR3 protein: CASSWGHDNEKLFF; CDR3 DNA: TGTGCCAGCAGCTGGGGACACGATAATGAAAAACTGTTTTTT
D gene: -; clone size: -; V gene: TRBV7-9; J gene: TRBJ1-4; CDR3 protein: CASSPPTGVNEKLFF; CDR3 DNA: TGTGCCAGCAGCCCTCCTACGGGGGTAAATGAAAAACTGTTTTTT
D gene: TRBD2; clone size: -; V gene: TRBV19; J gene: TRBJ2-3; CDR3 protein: CASSIGGSTARNTQYF; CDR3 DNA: TGTGCCAGTAGTATAGGCGGGAGTACCGCACGGAATACGCAGTATTTT
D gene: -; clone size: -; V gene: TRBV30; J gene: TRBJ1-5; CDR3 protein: CAWTIRGSAYNQPQHF; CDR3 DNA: TGTGCCTGGACCATACGGGGCTCAGCCTACAATCAGCCCCAGCATTTT
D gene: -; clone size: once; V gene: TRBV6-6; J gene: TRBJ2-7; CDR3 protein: CASSSSRVGEQYF; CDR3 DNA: TGTGCCAGCAGTTCAAGCAGGGTCGGCGAGCAGTACTTC
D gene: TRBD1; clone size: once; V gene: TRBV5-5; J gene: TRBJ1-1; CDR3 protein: CASSLGQGIWAAFF; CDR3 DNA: TGTGCCAGCAGCCTGGGACAGGGAATATGGGCGGCTTTCTTT
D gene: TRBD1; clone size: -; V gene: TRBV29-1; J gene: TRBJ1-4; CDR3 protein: CSVNGQDRKLFF; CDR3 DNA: TGCAGCGTCAACGGACAGGACCGAAAACTGTTTTTT
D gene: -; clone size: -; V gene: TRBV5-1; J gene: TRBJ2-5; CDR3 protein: CASSFAETQYF; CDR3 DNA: TGCGCCAGCAGCTTTGCCGAGACCCAGTACTTC
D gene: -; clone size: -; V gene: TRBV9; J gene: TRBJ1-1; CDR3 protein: CASSVVGKDTEAFF; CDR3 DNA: TGTGCCAGCAGCGTAGTTGGGAAGGACACTGAAGCTTTCTTT
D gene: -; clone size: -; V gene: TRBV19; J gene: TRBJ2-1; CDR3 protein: CASSIGLVVHDEQFF; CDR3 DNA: TGTGCCAGTAGTATAGGACTAGTGGTTCATGATGAGCAGTTCTTC
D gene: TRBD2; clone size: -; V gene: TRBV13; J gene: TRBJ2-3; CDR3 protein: CASSPGLESSDTQYF; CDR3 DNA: TGTGCCAGCAGCCCCGGACTAGAGTCTTCAGATACGCAGTATTTT
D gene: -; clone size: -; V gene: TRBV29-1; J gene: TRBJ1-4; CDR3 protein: CSVINSVNEKLFF; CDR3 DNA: TGCAGCGTTATTAATAGCGTTAATGAAAAACTGTTTTTT
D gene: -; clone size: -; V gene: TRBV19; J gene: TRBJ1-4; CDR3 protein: CASNAIRGEKLFF; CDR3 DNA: TGTGCCAGTAACGCGATTCGGGGTGAAAAACTGTTTTTT
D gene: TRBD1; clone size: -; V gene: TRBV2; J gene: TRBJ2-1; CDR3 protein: CASSGAGQGYNEQFF; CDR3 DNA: TGTGCCAGCAGTGGGGCGGGACAGGGGTACAATGAGCAGTTCTTC
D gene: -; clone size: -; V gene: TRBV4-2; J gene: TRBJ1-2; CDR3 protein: CASSQVVSGNGYTF; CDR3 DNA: TGTGCCAGCAGCCAAGTCGTATCTGGGAATGGCTACACCTTC